Described below is a single T cell receptor beta chain sequence and its context. Its antigen target is currently unknown. No base quality information exists; no much larger clone differs at one position. This record comes from a study of radiation and T cells in renal cell carcinoma (dated by TCRdb to the early 2020s). Regarding the study in general: In total, approximately 55 samples, comprising roughly 25 tumors and approximately 27 peripheral blood samples, were subjected to TCR beta sequencing. A total of 3.5 million to 4.5 million unique CDR3 nucleotide sequences, encoding more than 2 million unique CDR3 amino acid sequences, were found across all 50 or so samples. The last blood draw happened 4 weeks after radiation, timed to coincide with nephrectomy.

Interpreted using the paper, the time point label stands for: blood 4 weeks post-SBRT, at nephrectomy. Taken with the paper, the label for treatment or condition translates to: 15 Gy SBRT to primary tumor, nephrectomy 4 weeks later. The samples were drawn from a clinical trial, where primary renal cell carcinomas were treated with 15 Gy of stereotactic body radiation therapy and then removed by nephrectomy 4 weeks afterward. To follow tumor-enriched clonotypes, peripheral blood was collected serially from radiation-treated patients at baseline and again at 2 weeks and 4 weeks after SBRT. Renal cell carcinoma with clear cell pathology was present in all patients. Genomic DNA for TCR sequencing was prepared using the QIAamp DNA Blood Mini Kit (Qiagen). The analyses included just those samples that passed every quality control check. General study outcomes and caveats: Because no pretreatment tumor biopsies were available, whether clonotypes were present in the tumor at baseline could not be determined. Top tumor clonotypes rose in blood from baseline to 2 weeks post-radiation, then contracted by 4 weeks, suggesting transient expansion of tumor-resident clones. Because the trial had a single-armed design, the trial could not examine how radiation dose or scheduling affected the TCR repertoire. Blood repertoire dynamics were not followed beyond 4 weeks after treatment.

The immunoSEQ kit was used, according to the manufacturer's recommendations, to generate TCR beta libraries from genomic DNA. For library preparation, a first multiplex PCR was performed with proprietary primers, followed by a second PCR in which unique barcodes were added, and bead cleanups were performed after each round. A kit-provided positive control reaction and a negative control reaction were included in every sample batch. The final libraries underwent checking on an Agilent 4200 TapeStation D1000 ScreenTape, volumetric pooling, and quantification by qPCR. Sequencing was performed on an Illumina NextSeq500 using a MidOutput 150-cycle cartridge, with 156 Read1 cycles, 15 Index1 cycles, and the kit custom primers. The pooled library was loaded at 0.75 to 1 pM, and about 20% PhiX control was spiked in. The published analysis was carried out like this. Vendor-processed data were analyzed in R, and a clonotype was defined as all T cells sharing the same CDR3 nucleotide sequence. In the clone abundance analyses, frequencies in each sample were normalized to that sample's 10,000 most abundant clones. Public T cell clones, which averaged fewer than five per sample, were excluded before analysis. A difference in abundance of at least 32-fold between compartments was used to define tumor-enriched and baseline blood-enriched clonotypes. A beta-binomial differential abundance model was used to identify clonotypes that expanded or contracted between blood time points. Similarity between tumor and blood repertoires was quantified using the Baroni-Urbani and Buser coefficient, and groups were compared with two-tailed Wilcoxon tests in R. Sourced from immuneACCESS, this table was stored by TCRdb with only in-frame sequences that have V and J called. A share of the clones is absent; for the studies checked, an unresolved V gene accounts for under half, and the remainder has no known explanation. V and J calls and clone size are those listed in that table; D and trimming were worked out from the DNA. The sample table holds 150,000 to 200,000 clones, of which around 89% were seen once. The ten largest clones add up to approximately 10% of the sample.

The CDR3 holds 16 amino acids from the cysteine to the phenylalanine. The sequence is cut down to CDR3 DNA, 48 bases in frame from base 1. For CDR1 and CDR2, the germline V gene (reference sequence) lists MNHEY and SMNVEV. V and J lose 3 bases and 0 bases, and a span of 14 bases separates them. The receptor comes from a woman between 45 and 65 years old with renal cell carcinoma. Source: blood, taken from a patient whose treatment included radiotherapy and nephrectomy. The V and J genes are TRBV27 and TRBJ1-2, with no reliable assignment of the D segment. In nucleotide form, the sequence is TGTGCCAGCAGTTTTCGGGCTCAACTCACTAACTATGGCTACACCTTC. This translates into CASSFRAQLTNYGYTF.